These 27 T cell receptor beta chains originate from one sample sequenced in a study of cytomegalovirus exposure and HLA in healthy donors. The PCR used 60 Vbeta and 13 Jbeta primers. TCRdb keeps only in-frame clones here, not all; method: immunoSEQ multiplex PCR. The sample records fewer than 250,000 clones, just over 75% being singletons. The sequenced sample consisted of PBMCs. The receptors here all came from a man aged 18 to 30 in good health and CMV-seronegative.

CDR3 sequence reads: CASSQGGTTTNEKLFF. In DNA form, the CDR3 reads TGCGCCAGCAGCCAAGGAGGAACCACAACTAATGAAAAACTGTTTTTT. The genes are TRBV4-1 and TRBJ1-4; D is undetermined. In germline, CDR1 is MGHRA, CDR2 YSYEKL. The CDR3 length is 16 residues. The germline V and J ends were trimmed by 1 base and 0 bases, with 9 bases remaining between them.

In its sample, this clone was seen a few times. The chain combines TRBV5-1 with TRBJ1-2; tentatively, D is TRBD1 (5 bases). Per the germline V gene, CDR1 is SGHRS and CDR2 is YFSETQ. The V end was cut by 4 bases, the J end by 4 bases, with 14 bases between. The CDR3 is made up of 14 amino acids. The CDR3 is CASSPQTVRYGYTF. CDR3 nucleotide sequence: TGCGCCAGCAGCCCACAGACAGTGCGCTATGGCTACACCTTC.

The chain has TRBV30 and TRBJ1-1; D is unresolved. The ends were cut back, 1 base at V and 3 bases at J, with 9 bases in the middle. In germline, CDR1 is GTSNPN, CDR2 SVGIG (reference sequence). This CDR3 contains 13 residues. The CDR3 nucleotides read TGTGCCTGGAGTGCCTCCCCTGACACTGAAGCTTTCTTT. Translation: CAWSASPDTEAFF.

The chain has TRBV6-5 and TRBJ1-2; possibly TRBD1 for D (5 bases). V shed 0 bases and J shed 8 bases, with 16 bases lying between them. The CDR3 runs 15 residues. The germline V gene has CDR1 MNHEY and CDR2 SVGAGI. For the CDR3, the DNA is TGTGCCAGCAGTTACTCCAATTTCCAGGGCCGCGGCTACACCTTC. This encodes CASSYSNFQGRGYTF.

This clone was seen more than once but under ten times. In the same sample, other DNA sequences code for this CDR3. The chain links TRBV5-1 to TRBJ2-7, with D possibly TRBD1 on 6 matching bases. This CDR3 contains 15 residues. Germline V gives CDR1 SGHRS, CDR2 YFSETQ. Trimming removed 0 bases at V and 0 bases at J, with 10 bases between. For the CDR3, the DNA is TGCGCCAGCAGCTTGGATACAGGGAGCTCCTACGAGCAGTACTTC. It translates to CASSLDTGSSYEQYF.

A single count supports this clone. This rearrangement joins TRBV7-6 to TRBJ2-1; 8 bases match TRBD2. CDR1 and CDR2 from the germline V gene are SGHVS and FNYEAQ. The CDR3 is 13 amino acids. The V and J ends lost 3 bases and 7 bases, in that order; junction bases with no gene match: 2. CDR3 nucleotide sequence: TGTGCCAGCAGCTTTGCGGGAGGTAATGAGCAGTTCTTC. It is translated as CASSFAGGNEQFF.

This clone was counted once. The CDR3 loop is CAISERQGSHEQYF. The CDR3 region has the DNA TGTGCCATCAGTGAGAGACAGGGTAGCCACGAGCAGTACTTC. The V and J genes are TRBV10-3 and TRBJ2-7, with TRBD1 matching 7 bases. Looked up from germline, CDR1 is ENHRY and CDR2 is SYGVKD. With 2 bases clipped from V and 5 bases from J, the junction kept 6 bases outside the gene matches. The CDR3 loop spans 14 amino acids.

The chain joins TRBV7-2 to TRBJ1-1; 8 bases fit TRBD1. The CDR3 totals 15 residues. Looked up from germline, CDR1 is SGHTA and CDR2 is FQGNSA. V lost 5 bases, J lost 3 bases, and 8 bases stayed unmatched. The CDR3: CASSPWTGPDTEAFF. CDR3 coding DNA: TGTGCCAGCAGCCCGTGGACAGGGCCTGACACTGAAGCTTTCTTT.

The chain joins TRBV9 to TRBJ2-7; 7 bases match TRBD1. The CDR3 is 13 residues long. V gave up 4 bases and J gave up 4 bases; unmatched junction bases: 5. Germline assignment: CDR1 SGDLS and CDR2 YYNGEE. CDR3 nucleotide sequence: TGTGCCAGCAGCCCGACAGGGCAATACGAGCAGTACTTC. As protein: CASSPTGQYEQYF.

CDR3 nucleotides: TGTGCCAGCTCACGGTCACAGTACACTGAAGCTTTCTTT. This sequence encodes CASSRSQYTEAFF. The V call is TRBV18, the J call TRBJ1-1; D unresolved. Trimming removed 4 bases at V and 3 bases at J, with 9 bases between. This CDR3 comprises 13 residues. Germline V lookup: CDR1 KGHSH, CDR2 LQKENI.

V gene TRBV6-1 combines with J gene TRBJ2-7; no definite D call. Germline V CDR1 and CDR2: MNHNS, SASEGT. The CDR3 is made up of 14 amino acids. Trimming shortened V by 5 bases and J by 4 bases, and 15 bases separated the two germline ends. The CDR3 protein is CASSPRPGTYEQYF. CDR3 nucleotide sequence: TGTGCCAGCAGTCCACGCCCGGGTACGTACGAGCAGTACTTC.

The chain has TRBV6-5 and TRBJ2-5, with TRBD1 matching 8 bases. The CDR3 has 14 residues. V was pared by 6 bases and J by 2 bases, with 5 bases of the junction left unmatched. Per germline, CDR1 MNHEY and CDR2 SVGAGI. CDR3 in DNA: TGTGCCAGCAGCCGCACAGGGGGACAAGAGACCCAGTACTTC. It is translated as CASSRTGGQETQYF.

The chain recombines TRBV5-8 with TRBJ1-1; the D gene is possibly TRBD1 (5 bases). Germline loops: CDR1 SGHTS, CDR2 YDEGEE. V was pared by 6 bases and J by 12 bases, with 18 bases between. This CDR3 has 12 residues. The CDR3 bases are TGTGCCAGCACCATACTGGGGCCTGTGTCTTTCTTT. Amino acids: CASTILGPVSFF.

This chain connects TRBV18 to TRBJ2-5, with D perhaps TRBD1 (6 bases). CDR3 length equals 13 residues. Germline assignment: CDR1 KGHSH and CDR2 LQKENI. Trimming left V 3 bases short and J 2 bases short, with 7 bases between. The CDR3: CASSPDRQETQYF. The CDR3 DNA sequence: TGTGCCAGCTCACCCGACAGGCAAGAGACCCAGTACTTC.

The genes are TRBV11-2 and TRBJ2-7; 9 nucleotides agree with TRBD1. V lost 5 bases, J lost 1 base, and 6 bases stayed unmatched. This CDR3 region has 15 residues. Germline V gives CDR1 SGHAT, CDR2 FQNNGV. The CDR3 loop is CASSPGQGISYEQYF. CDR3 bases: TGTGCCAGCAGCCCGGGACAGGGAATATCCTACGAGCAGTACTTC.

This clone was seen a single time. Other DNA sequences in this specimen translate into the identical CDR3. The chain links TRBV7-9 to TRBJ2-5; 7 bases are a match to TRBD2. Germline V CDR1 and CDR2: SEHNR, FQNEAQ (reference sequence). V lost 3 bases, J lost 5 bases, and 3 bases stayed unmatched. The CDR3 length is 13 residues. The CDR3: CASSFGGGETQYF. The CDR3 nucleotides read TGTGCCAGCAGCTTCGGGGGAGGGGAGACCCAGTACTTC.

The gene calls are TRBV7-9 and TRBJ2-1, with 7 bases fitting TRBD2. CDR1 SEHNR and CDR2 FQNEAQ come from the germline V gene (reference sequence). Losses at the gene ends were 5 bases for V and 7 bases for J; bases not matched to a gene: 14. There are 16 residues in the CDR3. The CDR3 sequence: CASSQKGTGLTNEQFF. CDR3 DNA: TGTGCCAGCAGCCAAAAAGGTACGGGACTAACGAATGAGCAGTTCTTC.

This clone came up a few times. V is TRBV29-1 and J is TRBJ1-2; D ambiguous. Germline V gene sequence: CDR1 SQVTM, CDR2 ANQGSEA. Trimming left V 0 bases short and J 2 bases short, with 13 bases between. The CDR3 extends over 15 amino acids. This chain's CDR3 is CSVEDSEAGNYGYTF. CDR3 sequence (DNA): TGCAGCGTTGAAGACTCGGAGGCGGGGAACTATGGCTACACCTTC.

Remarks on this clone: This sample includes further DNA sequences coding for the same CDR3. The rearrangement joins TRBV30 to TRBJ2-7, with 14 bases fitting TRBD2. The CDR3 length is 16 residues. Germline trimming cut 1 base from V and 6 bases from J; bases unmatched to any gene: 8. Germline loops: CDR1 GTSNPN, CDR2 SVGIG (reference sequence). The CDR3 coding sequence is TGTGCCTGGAGTGGACCGGGGACTAGCGGGAGAGGCGAGCAGTACTTC. It is translated as CAWSGPGTSGRGEQYF.

V and J are TRBV6-4 and TRBJ2-1; TRBD2 agrees at 11 bases. CDR3 length: 16 amino acids. With V trimmed by 4 bases and J by 5 bases, 7 bases remained unmatched. CDR1 is MRHNA, CDR2 SNTAGT, per germline. CDR3 nucleotide sequence: TGTGCCAGCAGTGTAACGGGACTAGCGGTGCACAATGAGCAGTTCTTC. This sequence encodes CASSVTGLAVHNEQFF.

CDR3 nucleotide sequence: TGTGCCATCAGTGAGGTGGCAGCTGGGGCCAACGTCCTGACTTTC. Amino acids: CAISEVAAGANVLTF. The V and J genes are TRBV10-3 and TRBJ2-6; no firm D call. This CDR3 has 15 residues. From germline, CDR1 is ENHRY and CDR2 SYGVKD. V was cut by 2 bases and J by 2 bases, with 7 bases left in between.

This rearrangement joins TRBV9 to TRBJ2-3, with D maybe TRBD1 (5 bases). Germline V lookup: CDR1 SGDLS, CDR2 YYNGEE. This CDR3 contains 14 residues. V lost 0 bases to trimming and J lost 2 bases, with 7 bases between them. This chain's CDR3 is CASSVGQLTDTQYF. For the CDR3, the DNA is TGTGCCAGCAGCGTAGGACAGCTCACAGATACGCAGTATTTT.

This clone appeared once. The CDR3 nucleotides read TGTGCCAGCAGTTTAGGGGGCGATACGCAGTATTTT. It encodes CASSLGGDTQYF. V usage is TRBV27 and J usage is TRBJ2-3, with a tentative D call TRBD1 (6 bases). The germline gives CDR1 MNHEY, CDR2 SMNVEV (reference sequence). The CDR3 runs 12 residues. Deletions cut 2 bases from V and 6 bases from J, with 6 bases between.

This rearrangement joins TRBV19 to TRBJ1-1, with TRBD1 as a possible D gene (6 bases). The germline CDR1 and CDR2 sequences are LNHDA and SQIVND (reference sequence). Trimming took off 2 bases at V and 0 bases at J, with 10 bases between the two ends. CDR3 length equals 15 residues. The CDR3 DNA is TGTGCCAGTAGTATAACGAACAGGGTGAACACTGAAGCTTTCTTT. Encoded protein: CASSITNRVNTEAFF.

In this sample, this clone turned up a few times. The chain recombines TRBV2 with TRBJ1-5; D may be TRBD1 (6 bases). Trimming stripped 10 bases from V and 10 bases from J, with 20 bases between. CDR3 length: 13 residues. From germline, CDR1 is SNHLY and CDR2 FYNNEI. In DNA, the CDR3 is TGTGCCATAAGGGGGGGGGCTTCTGGCCCCCAGCATTTT. Translating it yields CAIRGGASGPQHF.

The rearrangement uses TRBV10-3 and TRBJ1-1; 8 nucleotides agree with TRBD1. Germline values: CDR1 ENHRY, CDR2 SYGVKD. The CDR3 contains 17 residues. The V and J ends lost 0 bases and 5 bases, in that order; junction bases with no gene match: 11. The CDR3 sequence is CAISESSAGGSGTEAFF. Here the CDR3 DNA reads TGTGCCATCAGTGAGTCGTCGGCAGGGGGCTCGGGGACTGAAGCTTTCTTT.

The V and J genes are TRBV25-1 and TRBJ1-2; D gene ambiguous. The germline V and J ends were trimmed by 6 bases and 4 bases, with 15 bases remaining between them. This CDR3 is 14 amino acids long. The germline V gene encodes CDR1 MGHDK and CDR2 SYGVNS. For the CDR3, the DNA is TGTGCCAGCAGCGAGGGTGGCGGTTTCTATGGCTACACCTTC. As protein: CASSEGGGFYGYTF.